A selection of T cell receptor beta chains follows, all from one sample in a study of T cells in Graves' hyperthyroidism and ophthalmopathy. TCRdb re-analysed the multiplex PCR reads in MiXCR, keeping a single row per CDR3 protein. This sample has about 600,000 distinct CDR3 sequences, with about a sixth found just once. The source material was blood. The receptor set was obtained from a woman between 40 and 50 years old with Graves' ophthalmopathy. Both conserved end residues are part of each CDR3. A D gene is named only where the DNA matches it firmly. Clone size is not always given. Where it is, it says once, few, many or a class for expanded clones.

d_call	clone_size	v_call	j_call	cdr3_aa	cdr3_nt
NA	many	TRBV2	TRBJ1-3	CASSARGTVAGNTIYF	TGTGCCAGCAGTGCGAGGGGGACGGTTGCTGGAAACACCATATATTTT
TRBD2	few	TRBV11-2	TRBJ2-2	CASTPRGGTGELFF	TGTGCCAGCACCCCCCGGGGGGGAACCGGGGAGCTGTTTTTT
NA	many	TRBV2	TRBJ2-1	CASTWVYNPEQFF	TGTGCCAGCACCTGGGTTTACAATCCTGAGCAGTTCTTC
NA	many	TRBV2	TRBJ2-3	CASSEVIGSGTDTQYF	TGTGCCAGCAGTGAGGTTATAGGATCTGGCACAGATACGCAGTATTTT
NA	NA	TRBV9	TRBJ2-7	CASSVGSSSYEQYF	TGTGCCAGCAGCGTGGGTTCTAGCTCCTACGAGCAGTACTTC
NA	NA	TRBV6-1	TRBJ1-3	CASRPTWVRFRGSNTIYF	TGTGCCAGCAGACCAACCTGGGTCCGGTTCCGGGGCTCGAACACCATATATTTT
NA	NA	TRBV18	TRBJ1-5	CASSGSAPRGNQPQHF	TGTGCCAGCTCAGGGTCGGCTCCTAGAGGCAATCAGCCCCAGCATTTT
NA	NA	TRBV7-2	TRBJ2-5	CASNLNRARETQYF	TGTGCCAGCAACCTTAATCGCGCAAGGGAGACCCAGTACTTC
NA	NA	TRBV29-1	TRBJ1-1	CSVAQVMNTEAFF	TGCAGCGTTGCTCAGGTGATGAACACTGAAGCTTTCTTT
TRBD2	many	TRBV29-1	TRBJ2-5	CSVCWTSDQETQYF	TGCAGCGTTTGCTGGACTAGCGACCAAGAGACCCAGTACTTC
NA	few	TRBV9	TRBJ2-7	CASSPSIGTYRSYEQYF	TGTGCCAGCAGCCCATCAATTGGGACTTATCGCTCCTACGAGCAGTACTTC
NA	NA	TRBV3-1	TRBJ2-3	CASSLRLDNTDTQYF	TGTGCCAGCAGCCTCCGACTAGACAACACAGATACGCAGTATTTT
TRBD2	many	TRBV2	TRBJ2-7	CASSPNSGSYEQYF	TGTGCCAGCAGTCCCAATAGCGGGAGTTACGAGCAGTACTTC
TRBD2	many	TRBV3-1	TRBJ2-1	CASSHTGLAIEQFF	TGTGCCAGCAGCCATACGGGACTAGCGATTGAGCAGTTCTTC
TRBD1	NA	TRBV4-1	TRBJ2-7	CASSQVHRDSSYEQYF	TGCGCCAGCAGCCAAGTCCACCGGGACAGCTCCTACGAGCAGTACTTC
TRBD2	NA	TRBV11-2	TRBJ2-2	CASSLVSSGRAGELFF	TGTGCCAGCAGCTTAGTATCTAGCGGGAGGGCCGGGGAGCTGTTTTTT
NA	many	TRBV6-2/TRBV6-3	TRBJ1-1	CASRRDGLNTEAFF	TGTGCCAGCAGAAGGGACGGCCTGAACACTGAAGCTTTCTTT
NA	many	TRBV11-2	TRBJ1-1	CASSRGGLNTEAFF	TGTGCCAGCAGCCGGGGGGGGTTAAACACTGAAGCTTTCTTT
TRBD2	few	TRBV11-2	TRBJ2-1	CASSSSSGGSDHNEQFF	TGTGCCAGCAGCTCCTCCTCGGGAGGGAGCGACCACAATGAGCAGTTCTTC
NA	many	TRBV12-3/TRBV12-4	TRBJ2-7	CASSRMEGSYEQYF	TGTGCCAGCAGTAGAATGGAGGGCTCCTACGAGCAGTACTTC
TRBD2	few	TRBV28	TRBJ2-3	CASLAGGPMVDTQYF	TGTGCCAGCCTGGCGGGAGGGCCAATGGTAGATACGCAGTATTTT
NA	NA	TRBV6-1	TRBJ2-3	CATSMTHIEGTDTQYF	TGTGCCACCAGTATGACACACATTGAGGGCACAGATACGCAGTATTTT
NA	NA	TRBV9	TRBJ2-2	CASSVGLGGDGELFF	TGTGCCAGCAGCGTAGGTTTGGGCGGCGACGGGGAGCTGTTTTTT
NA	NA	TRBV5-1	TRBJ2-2	CASSLGDRERVGELFF	TGCGCCAGCAGCTTGGGGGACCGAGAGCGGGTCGGGGAGCTGTTTTTT
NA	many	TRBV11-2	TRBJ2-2	CASQGGISTGELFF	TGTGCCAGTCAAGGGGGAATAAGCACCGGGGAGCTGTTTTTT
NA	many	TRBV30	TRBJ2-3	CAWSVLGNTQYF	TGTGCCTGGAGTGTACTTGGAAATACGCAGTATTTT
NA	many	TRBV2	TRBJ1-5	CASSQQGTDQPQHF	TGTGCCAGCAGTCAACAGGGAACGGATCAGCCCCAGCATTTT
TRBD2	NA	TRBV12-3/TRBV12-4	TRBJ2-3	CASSLGGGVADTQYF	TGTGCCAGCAGTTTAGGCGGGGGTGTGGCAGATACGCAGTATTTT
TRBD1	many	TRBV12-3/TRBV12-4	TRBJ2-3	CASSRQGTITDTQYF	TGTGCCAGCAGTCGACAGGGGACCATCACAGATACGCAGTATTTT
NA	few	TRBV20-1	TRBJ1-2	CSATVPVGYGYTF	TGCAGTGCTACAGTCCCAGTCGGCTATGGCTACACCTTC
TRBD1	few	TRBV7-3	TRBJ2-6	CASSLGTAGANVLTF	TGTGCCAGCAGCTTAGGGACAGCTGGGGCCAACGTCCTGACTTTC
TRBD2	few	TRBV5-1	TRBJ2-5	CASREGVETQYF	TGCGCCAGTAGGGAGGGAGTGGAGACCCAGTACTTC
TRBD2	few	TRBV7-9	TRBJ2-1	CASSPRGTSGNNEQFF	TGTGCCAGCAGCCCCCGGGGGACTAGCGGTAACAATGAGCAGTTCTTC
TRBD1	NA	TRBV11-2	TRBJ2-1	CASSLRWTGGKDEQFF	TGTGCCAGCAGCTTACGATGGACAGGGGGCAAGGATGAGCAGTTCTTC
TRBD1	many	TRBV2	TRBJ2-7	CASSGRDRPYEQYF	TGTGCCAGCAGTGGTCGGGACAGACCCTACGAGCAGTACTTC
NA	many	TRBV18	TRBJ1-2	CASSPNSGDSNYGYTF	TGTGCCAGCTCACCTAACTCCGGCGACAGTAACTATGGCTACACCTTC
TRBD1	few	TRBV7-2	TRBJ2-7	CASRQGTAEQYF	TGTGCCAGCAGACAGGGGACGGCCGAGCAGTACTTC
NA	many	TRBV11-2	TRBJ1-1	CASSLDRGITEAFF	TGTGCCAGCAGCTTAGATCGTGGGATCACTGAAGCTTTCTTT
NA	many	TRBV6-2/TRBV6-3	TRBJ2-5	CASRDPGETQYF	TGTGCCAGCAGGGACCCTGGGGAGACCCAGTACTTC
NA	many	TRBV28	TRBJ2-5	CASSLSFLGGETQYF	TGTGCCAGCAGTTTATCCTTCCTGGGGGGAGAGACCCAGTACTTC
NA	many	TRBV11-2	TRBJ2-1	CASSLSTHNEQFF	TGTGCCAGCAGCTTGAGTACCCACAATGAGCAGTTCTTC
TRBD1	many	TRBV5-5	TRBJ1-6	CASSSFSGTGKAGKGISYNSPLHF	TGTGCCAGCAGCTCCTTTTCCGGGACAGGGAAAGCAGGGAAAGGGATCTCCTATAATTCACCCCTCCACTTT
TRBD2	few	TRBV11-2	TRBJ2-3	CASSLLTGGYSDTQYF	TGTGCCAGCAGCTTATTGACGGGAGGGTATTCAGATACGCAGTATTTT
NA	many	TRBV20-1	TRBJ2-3	CSAPRLGDIGATQYF	TGCAGTGCTCCCAGACTAGGGGATATAGGCGCGACGCAGTATTTT
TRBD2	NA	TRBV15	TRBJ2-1	CATSPRDSGSEQFF	TGTGCCACCAGCCCCCGGGATAGCGGGAGTGAGCAGTTCTTC
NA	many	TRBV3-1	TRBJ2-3	CASSLGTANTQYF	TGTGCCAGCAGCCTCGGGACGGCGAATACGCAGTATTTT
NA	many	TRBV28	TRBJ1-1	CASSEVGGGPSAEAFF	TGTGCCAGCAGTGAGGTGGGGGGGGGGCCGAGCGCTGAAGCTTTCTTT
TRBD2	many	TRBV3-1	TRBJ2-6	CASSHRGDSGANVLTF	TGTGCCAGCAGCCATCGGGGGGACTCTGGGGCCAACGTCCTGACTTTC
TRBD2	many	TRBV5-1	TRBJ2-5	CASSAGGKETQYF	TGCGCCAGCAGCGCGGGAGGTAAAGAGACCCAGTACTTC
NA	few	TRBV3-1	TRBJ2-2	CASSQRLTNTGELFF	TGTGCCAGCAGCCAGCGACTGACGAACACCGGGGAGCTGTTTTTT
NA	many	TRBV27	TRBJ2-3	CASSFTGRGRTDTQYF	TGTGCCAGCAGTTTTACCGGGAGAGGTAGGACAGATACGCAGTATTTT
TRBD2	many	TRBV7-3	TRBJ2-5	CASSPSGTSENQETQYF	TGTGCCAGCAGCCCATCCGGGACTAGCGAGAATCAAGAGACCCAGTACTTC